The 9 T cell receptor beta chains given below trace back to one sample, sequenced in a study of tumor-infiltrating lymphocytes in primary liver carcinoma. cDNA specific to TCR beta was made from 450 to 650 ng of total RNA, with a constant-region primer employed for priming. ARM-PCR, slightly modified, supplied the TCR beta libraries through three nested multiplex PCR rounds. Amplification in the first two PCR rounds was performed using TRBV1-TRBV30 forward primers and a C-beta reverse primer for roughly 9 cycles each. TCRdb re-analysed the multiplex PCR reads in MiXCR, keeping a single row per CDR3 protein. The sample lists 150,000 to 200,000 distinct CDR3 sequences, less than 65% occurring once. Unsorted whole blood yielded the blood RNA, and germline DNA was also extracted. Specimen: peripheral blood. Source of these receptors: a man aged 40-49 years with primary liver carcinoma and hepatitis B virus infection.

This clonotype was detected a few times. A read error is possible here, since a much larger clone lies one base away. The chain combines TRBV11-2 with TRBJ2-7; perhaps TRBD2 as D (5 bases). Germline values: CDR1 SGHAT, CDR2 FQNNGV. This CDR3 has 14 residues. The CDR3 spells CTSSLSLVSYEQYF. The CDR3 DNA reads as TGTACCAGCAGCTTGTCACTAGTCTCCTACGAGCAGTACTTC.

The chain has TRBV4-1 and TRBJ1-3; no clear D. The germline V gene has CDR1 MGHRA and CDR2 YSYEKL. This CDR3 is built from 17 residues. The V end was cut by 0 bases, the J end by 8 bases, with 20 bases between. CDR3 sequence reads: CASSQDALLISEYTIYF. CDR3 coding DNA: TGCGCCAGCAGCCAAGATGCTCTTCTTATCTCTGAATACACCATATATTTT.

This clonotype turned up a few times. V gene TRBV12-3 or TRBV12-4 combines with J gene TRBJ2-7; 8 nucleotides match TRBD2. CDR3 length equals 14 residues. The V gene end was trimmed by 6 bases and the J gene end by 0 bases; junction bases not matched to a gene: 4. CDR3 sequence reads: CASRLAETSYEQYF. CDR3 coding DNA: TGTGCCAGCAGACTAGCGGAGACCTCCTACGAGCAGTACTTC.

This clonotype was recorded a few times. V and J are TRBV6-5 and TRBJ2-7; TRBD2 matches 8 bases. Unmatched junction bases numbered 9, after V lost 7 bases and J lost 4 bases. Per germline, CDR1 MNHEY and CDR2 SVGAGI. The CDR3 is made up of 14 amino acids. CDR3 DNA sequence: TGTGCCAGCATTTCGAGCGGGAGTAGTTACGAGCAGTACTTC. This gives the protein CASISSGSSYEQYF.

This clonotype was seen just once. A junction boundary mismatches the germline segment, possibly from a read error. V gene TRBV11-1 combines with J gene TRBJ2-5; TRBD2 matches 12 bases. The CDR3 length is 14 residues. Germline V lookup: CDR1 SGHAT, CDR2 FQDESV (reference sequence). The CDR3 coding sequence is TGTGCCAGCAGCCTCCGACTAGCGGGAGAGGCCCAGTCCTTC. Amino acids: CASSLRLAGEAQSF. The whole variable domain, filled in from reference TRBV11-1 and TRBJ2-5, reads EAEVAQSPRYKITEKSQAVAFWCDPISGHATLYWYRQILGQGPELLVQFQDESVVDDSQLPKDRFSAERLKGVDSTLKIQPAELGDSAMYLCASSLRLAGEAQSFGPGTRLLVL.

This clonotype was seen just once. At one of its ends the junction is not consistent with the germline gene, which may arise from a read error. The genes are TRBV12-3 or TRBV12-4 and TRBJ2-1; 12 bases are shared with TRBD2. This CDR3 contains 15 residues. CDR3: CASRGGLAGHNERFF. The CDR3 DNA reads TGTGCCAGCAGGGGGGGACTAGCGGGTCACAATGAGCGGTTCTTC.

J is TRBJ2-3 and V is TRBV7-9; D unresolved. V lost 5 bases and J lost 2, with 14 bases in between. Germline lookup yields CDR1 SEHNR and CDR2 FQNEAQ (reference sequence). The CDR3 runs to 15 residues. In DNA, the CDR3 is TGTGCCAGCAGCCCCCTAGGTCAGCTCACAGATACGCAGTATTTT. Its translation: CASSPLGQLTDTQYF.

The gene calls are TRBV29-1 and TRBJ2-3; 9 bases map to TRBD1. CDR3 length: 16 amino acids. Germline assignment: CDR1 SQVTM and CDR2 ANQGSEA. The V gene end was trimmed by 7 bases and the J gene end by 4 bases; junction bases not matched to a gene: 15. The DNA for the CDR3 is TGCAGCGGTGAGGACCCGGGACAGGGCCCCCCAGATACGCAGTATTTT. Encoded protein: CSGEDPGQGPPDTQYF.

A word on this clonotype: Relative to the germline gene, one junction end is altered; a read error may explain this. The chain uses TRBV14 and TRBJ1-1, with D uncertain. The CDR3 is made up of 14 amino acids. Germline values: CDR1 SGHDN, CDR2 FVKESK. Written as DNA, the CDR3 is TGTGCCAGCAGCCCCACCCGTCTTGACAATGAAGCTCTCTTT. It yields the protein CASSPTRLDNEALF. The full variable domain, in which reference TRBV14 and TRBJ1-1 provide the parts outside the CDR3, is EAGVTQFPSHSVIEKGQTVTLRCDPISGHDNLYWYRRVMGKEIKFLLHFVKESKQDESGMPNNRFLAERTGGTYSTLKVQPAELEDSGVYFCASSPTRLDNEALFGQGTRLTVV.